A selection of T cell receptor beta chains follows, all from one sample in a study of blood T cells in healthy people across ages. TCRdb called the 5' RACE reads again in MiXCR, with one record for every CDR3 protein. Of 1.5 million or so distinct CDR3 sequences listed, 40% to 50% were seen once; the top ten hold approximately 7.9%. Sequenced material: blood. These receptors were collected from a woman aged 18-30 years in good health. The CDR3 runs from the conserved cysteine through the conserved F or W. D genes are given only for firm matches. Some rows have no size entry. The others give once, few or many, or a class for an expanded clone.

TRBJ2-5 | . | TRBD1 | TRBV7-3 | 15 | CASGSALTGGGEQYF | TGTGCCAGCGGATCCGCCCTGACAGGGGGAGGTGAGCAGTACTTC
TRBJ2-5 | . | . | TRBV29-1 | 13 | CSVGSGNYNEQYF | TGCAGCGTTGGGAGCGGAAACTACAATGAGCAGTACTTC
TRBJ1-5 | few | . | TRBV28 | 14 | CASSLPQHGQPQHF | TGTGCCAGCAGTTTGCCCCAACATGGGCAGCCCCAGCATTTT
TRBJ1-6 | few | . | TRBV20-1 | 13 | CSARSQENSPLHF | TGCAGTGCTAGAAGTCAGGAGAATTCACCCCTCCACTTT
TRBJ1-6 | . | TRBD1 | TRBV20-1 | 13 | CSAHRGYDSPLHF | TGCAGTGCTCACAGGGGATACGATTCACCCCTCCACTTT
TRBJ2-3 | few | . | TRBV28 | 16 | CASSHSRGGETDTQYF | TGTGCCAGCAGTCACTCGAGGGGGGGCGAAACAGATACGCAGTATTTT
TRBJ1-2 | . | . | TRBV12-3/TRBV12-4 | 15 | CASSPTRASGYGYTF | TGTGCCAGCAGTCCTACTCGAGCATCGGGCTATGGCTACACCTTC
TRBJ2-5 | . | TRBD2 | TRBV3-1 | 14 | CASSLRTSAETQYF | TGTGCCAGCAGCCTCCGGACTAGCGCGGAGACCCAGTACTTC
TRBJ2-2 | . | . | TRBV5-1 | 16 | CASSLLMTKNTGELFF | TGCGCCAGCAGCTTATTAATGACCAAAAACACCGGGGAGCTGTTTTTT
TRBJ2-3 | few | . | TRBV9 | 14 | CASSPYPSTDTQYF | TGTGCCAGCAGCCCTTACCCTAGCACAGATACGCAGTATTTT
TRBJ2-5 | . | TRBD2 | TRBV4-1 | 17 | CASSQLQSGLAQETQYF | TGCGCCAGCAGCCAGCTCCAGTCGGGACTAGCGCAAGAGACCCAGTACTTC
TRBJ1-2 | . | . | TRBV6-1 | 13 | CASSERNRAGYTF | TGTGCCAGCAGTGAAAGAAACAGGGCTGGCTACACCTTC
TRBJ2-7 | . | . | TRBV12-3/TRBV12-4 | 16 | CASSLVGWGSSYEQYF | TGTGCCAGCAGTTTAGTCGGCTGGGGGAGCTCCTACGAGCAGTACTTC
TRBJ2-6 | few | . | TRBV3-1 | 18 | CASSQVQVKGLGANVLTF | TGTGCCAGCAGCCAAGTTCAAGTTAAGGGGCTTGGCGCCAACGTCCTGACTTTC
TRBJ2-7 | . | . | TRBV6-1 | 15 | CASSEAAADIYEQYF | TGTGCCAGCAGTGAAGCAGCCGCAGACATTTACGAGCAGTACTTC
TRBJ2-5 | . | TRBD1 | TRBV6-5 | 18 | CASSSLRGTGGTQETQYF | TGTGCCAGCAGTTCACTGAGGGGGACAGGGGGGACTCAAGAGACCCAGTACTTC
TRBJ2-1 | . | TRBD2 | TRBV11-2 | 16 | CASSRGGGGRYNEQFF | TGTGCCAGCAGCCGGGGGGGCGGAGGTCGGTACAATGAGCAGTTCTTC
TRBJ2-5 | many | TRBD2 | TRBV20-1 | 14 | CSANPLAGVETQYF | TGCAGTGCTAACCCTTTAGCGGGAGTGGAGACCCAGTACTTC
TRBJ1-4 | . | . | TRBV4-1 | 19 | CASSQEAPFGGGPSEKLFF | TGCGCCAGCAGCCAAGAAGCCCCCTTTGGCGGGGGGCCTAGTGAAAAACTGTTTTTT
TRBJ2-3 | few | . | TRBV5-1 | 14 | CASSLGVVADTQYF | TGCGCCAGCAGCTTGGGGGTGGTGGCAGATACGCAGTATTTT
TRBJ2-1 | few | . | TRBV9 | 15 | CASSVGTPRGNEQFF | TGTGCCAGCAGCGTAGGGACGCCCCGGGGCAATGAGCAGTTCTTC
TRBJ1-2 | . | TRBD1 | TRBV20-1 | 14 | CSASADRGGYGYTF | TGCAGTGCTAGCGCAGACAGGGGCGGGTATGGCTACACCTTC
TRBJ2-7 | . | TRBD2 | TRBV20-1 | 15 | CSARELAGGYYEQYF | TGCAGTGCTAGAGAGCTAGCGGGAGGTTACTACGAGCAGTACTTC
TRBJ2-5 | few | TRBD2 | TRBV4-1 | 18 | CASSQGLLAGAGGETQYF | TGCGCCAGCAGCCAAGGTCTACTAGCGGGAGCTGGGGGAGAGACCCAGTACTTC
TRBJ2-7 | . | . | TRBV11-2 | 14 | CASSLTGSQGEQYF | TGTGCCAGCAGCTTGACAGGTAGTCAGGGCGAGCAGTACTTC
TRBJ1-1 | . | . | TRBV27 | 14 | CASSPLTGNTEAFF | TGTGCCAGCAGTCCGTTGACAGGCAACACTGAAGCTTTCTTT
TRBJ1-1 | once | . | TRBV18 | 15 | CASSPPGLQNTEAFF | TGTGCCAGCTCACCACCGGGACTTCAGAACACTGAAGCTTTCTTT
TRBJ2-7 | . | . | TRBV4-1 | 16 | CASSQDKWGFNNEQYF | TGCGCCAGCAGCCAAGATAAGTGGGGATTCAACAATGAGCAGTACTTC
TRBJ2-5 | . | TRBD1 | TRBV11-2 | 13 | CATSRGGWETQYF | TGTGCCACTTCACGAGGGGGCTGGGAGACCCAGTACTTC
TRBJ2-1 | few | TRBD1 | TRBV10-3 | 12 | CAIWTGANEQFF | TGTGCCATCTGGACAGGGGCCAATGAGCAGTTCTTC
TRBJ2-5 | once | TRBD1 | TRBV2 | 14 | CASSGQGAEETQYF | TGTGCCAGCAGCGGACAGGGGGCGGAAGAGACCCAGTACTTC
TRBJ2-7 | few | TRBD2 | TRBV4-2 | 16 | CASSQDEAGGYYEQYF | TGTGCCAGCAGCCAAGATGAGGCGGGAGGATACTACGAGCAGTACTTC
TRBJ1-1 | . | . | TRBV27 | 14 | CASLPAASFPEAFF | TGTGCCAGCCTTCCGGCAGCGAGCTTCCCTGAAGCTTTCTTT
TRBJ2-7 | few | . | TRBV7-2 | 15 | CASSLRLGPSGEQYF | TGTGCCAGCAGCTTAAGACTGGGCCCCTCGGGAGAGCAGTACTTC
TRBJ2-3 | . | . | TRBV10-3 | 15 | CAISERGDSTDTQYF | TGTGCCATCAGTGAGAGGGGGGATTCCACAGATACGCAGTATTTT
TRBJ1-4 | few | . | TRBV9 | 13 | CASSGGSGQKLFF | TGTGCCAGCAGCGGGGGGAGTGGCCAAAAACTGTTTTTT
TRBJ1-2 | . | . | TRBV20-1 | 12 | CSAHGLLLGYTF | TGCAGTGCCCACGGGCTCCTATTAGGCTACACCTTC
TRBJ2-3 | once | TRBD2 | TRBV20-1 | 20 | CSAPSHIYTTSGRSTDTQYF | TGCAGTGCTCCCTCTCATATATATACGACTAGCGGACGTAGCACAGATACGCAGTATTTT
TRBJ2-7 | . | . | TRBV20-1 | 14 | CSARDQQRAYEQYF | TGCAGTGCTAGAGATCAGCAGAGGGCCTACGAGCAGTACTTC
TRBJ2-1 | . | . | TRBV12-3/TRBV12-4 | 13 | CASSRDLMAWQFF | TGTGCCAGCAGCCGGGACCTGATGGCCTGGCAGTTCTTC
TRBJ2-1 | . | . | TRBV21-1 | 15 | CASSKRTSGYNEQFF | TGTGCCAGCAGCAAGAGGACTAGCGGCTACAATGAGCAGTTCTTC
TRBJ2-1 | . | TRBD2 | TRBV10-3 | 16 | CAISEHGTSGGPGAFF | TGTGCCATCAGTGAACACGGGACTAGCGGGGGACCTGGAGCGTTCTTC
TRBJ2-1 | few | . | TRBV20-1 | 16 | CSALSRRAGRDNEQFF | TGCAGTGCTCTTAGTCGACGAGCGGGTCGCGACAATGAGCAGTTCTTC
TRBJ2-3 | . | . | TRBV3-1 | 18 | CARSPPRASVSRTDTQYF | TGTGCCCGCAGCCCCCCCCGGGCTAGCGTGTCCCGCACAGATACGCAGTATTTT
TRBJ2-5 | few | TRBD1 | TRBV12-3/TRBV12-4 | 18 | CASSPGQGVFFGQETRYF | TGTGCCAGCAGCCCCGGACAGGGGGTCTTTTTTGGGCAAGAGACCCGGTACTTC
TRBJ2-7 | . | TRBD2 | TRBV3-1 | 17 | CASSHHMTSGKAYEQYF | TGTGCCAGCAGCCACCACATGACTAGCGGTAAAGCCTACGAGCAGTACTTC
TRBJ1-1 | . | . | TRBV6-6 | 13 | CASSYPRDTEAFF | TGTGCCAGCAGTTACCCCCGGGACACTGAAGCTTTCTTT
TRBJ2-7 | . | TRBD2 | TRBV6-6 | 14 | CASSGGLAGQEQYF | TGTGCCAGCAGTGGGGGACTAGCGGGCCAAGAGCAGTACTTC
TRBJ1-1 | . | . | TRBV30 | 12 | CAWGLLNTEAFF | TGTGCCTGGGGACTGCTGAACACTGAAGCTTTCTTT
TRBJ2-3 | . | . | TRBV5-1 | 15 | CASSTTPLGTDTQYF | TGCGCCAGCAGCACCACTCCATTGGGCACAGATACGCAGTATTTT
TRBJ2-1 | once | TRBD2 | TRBV18 | 15 | CASSPAGVPYNEQFF | TGTGCCAGCTCACCGGCGGGGGTCCCTTACAATGAGCAGTTCTTC
TRBJ2-5 | once | TRBD2 | TRBV5-1 | 17 | CASSLTGLAGGPETQYF | TGCGCCAGCAGCTTGACGGGACTAGCGGGAGGGCCGGAGACCCAGTACTTC
TRBJ2-3 | few | TRBD2 | TRBV18 | 16 | CASSPSTASGANTQYF | TGTGCCAGCTCACCGAGTACGGCTAGCGGGGCGAATACGCAGTATTTT
TRBJ2-3 | few | . | TRBV11-2 | 16 | CASRPPGGRDPDTQYF | TGTGCCAGCAGACCCCCAGGGGGGCGGGACCCAGATACGCAGTATTTT
TRBJ2-1 | few | TRBD2 | TRBV2 | 15 | CASTGGLADYNEQFF | TGTGCCAGCACCGGGGGACTAGCGGATTACAATGAGCAGTTCTTC
TRBJ1-2 | few | . | TRBV27 | 15 | CASSLSGRGGNGYTF | TGTGCCAGCAGTTTATCGGGCCGCGGGGGTAACGGCTACACCTTC
TRBJ2-2 | . | . | TRBV29-1 | 16 | CSVEDREGVNTGELFF | TGCAGCGTTGAAGATCGTGAAGGGGTGAACACCGGGGAGCTGTTTTTT
TRBJ2-3 | . | . | TRBV7-2 | 13 | CASSVGPADTQYF | TGTGCCAGCAGCGTAGGTCCAGCGGATACGCAGTATTTT
TRBJ1-1 | . | . | TRBV3-1 | 12 | CASRHGAGEAFF | TGTGCAAGCAGGCATGGGGCAGGTGAAGCTTTCTTT
TRBJ2-7 | . | TRBD1 | TRBV28 | 14 | CASSRRDSLGEQYF | TGTGCCAGCAGCAGACGGGACAGCCTAGGTGAGCAGTACTTC